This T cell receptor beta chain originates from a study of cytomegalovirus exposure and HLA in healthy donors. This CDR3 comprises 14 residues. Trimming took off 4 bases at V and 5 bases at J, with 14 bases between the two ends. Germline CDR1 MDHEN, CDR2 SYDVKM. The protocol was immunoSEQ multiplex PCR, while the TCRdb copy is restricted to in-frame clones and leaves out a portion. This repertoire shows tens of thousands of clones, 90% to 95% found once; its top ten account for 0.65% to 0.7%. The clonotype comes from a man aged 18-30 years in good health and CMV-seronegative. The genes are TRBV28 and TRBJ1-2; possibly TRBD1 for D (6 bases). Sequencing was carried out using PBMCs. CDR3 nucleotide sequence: TGTGCCAGCAGTTGGCGGGGGGGCGCGTATGGCTACACCTTC. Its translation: CASSWRGGAYGYTF.